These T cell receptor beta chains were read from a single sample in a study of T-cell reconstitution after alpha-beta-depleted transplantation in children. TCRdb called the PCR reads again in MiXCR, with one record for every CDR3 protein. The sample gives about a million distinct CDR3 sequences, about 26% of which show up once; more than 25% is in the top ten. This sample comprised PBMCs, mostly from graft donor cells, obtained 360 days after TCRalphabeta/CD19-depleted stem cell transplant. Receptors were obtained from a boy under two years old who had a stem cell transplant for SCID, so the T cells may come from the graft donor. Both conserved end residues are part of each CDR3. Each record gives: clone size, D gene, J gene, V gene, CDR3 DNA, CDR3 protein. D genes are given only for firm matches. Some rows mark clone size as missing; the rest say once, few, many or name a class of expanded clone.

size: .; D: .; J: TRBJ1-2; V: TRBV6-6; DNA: TGTGTAGGAGGAGACGGATTCTATGGCTACACCTTC; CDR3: CVGGDGFYGYTF
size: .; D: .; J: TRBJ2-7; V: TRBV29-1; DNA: TGCAGCGTTGAATCGGGCAGGGCCTACGAGCAGTACTTC; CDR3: CSVESGRAYEQYF
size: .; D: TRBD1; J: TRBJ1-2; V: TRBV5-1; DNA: TGCGCCAGCAGCTCGTCCCCGGGACAGGGGAACGGCTACACCTTC; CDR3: CASSSSPGQGNGYTF
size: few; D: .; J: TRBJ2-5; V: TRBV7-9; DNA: TGTGCCAGCAGCCCCATCACCTGGACGGAGACCCAGTACTTC; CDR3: CASSPITWTETQYF
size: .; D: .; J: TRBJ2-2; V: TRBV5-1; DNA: TGCGCCAGCAGCTTGGCCCAGGGCCTCGGGGAGCTGTTTTTT; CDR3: CASSLAQGLGELFF
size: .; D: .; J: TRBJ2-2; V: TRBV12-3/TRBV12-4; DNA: TGTGCCAGCAGTTTAAGGGGGAAAGGGGGCACCGGGGAGCTGTTTTTT; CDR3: CASSLRGKGGTGELFF
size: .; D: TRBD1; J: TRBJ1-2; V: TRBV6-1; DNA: TGTGCCAGCAGAGGGACAGGGGATGGCTACACCTTC; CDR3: CASRGTGDGYTF
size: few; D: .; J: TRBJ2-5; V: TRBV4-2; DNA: TGTGCCAGCAGCCAAGGGCGCAGGACCGAAGAGACCCAGTACTTC; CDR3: CASSQGRRTEETQYF
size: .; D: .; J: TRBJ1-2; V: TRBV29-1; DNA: TGCAGCGTTGGAACCCTAACAGGCAATGGCTACACCTTC; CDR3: CSVGTLTGNGYTF
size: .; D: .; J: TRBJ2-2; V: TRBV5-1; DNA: TGCGCCAGCAGCTTGGCCGGGGTGGCCGGGGAGCTGTTTTTT; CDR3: CASSLAGVAGELFF
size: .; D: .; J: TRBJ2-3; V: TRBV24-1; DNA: TGTGCCACCAGTGATTTCCCGCAAGATTGGGATACGCAGTATTTT; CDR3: CATSDFPQDWDTQYF
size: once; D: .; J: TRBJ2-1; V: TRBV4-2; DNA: TGTGCCAGCAGCCCAAGGAGGCGGTCCTACAATGAGAAGTTCTTC; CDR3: CASSPRRRSYNEKFF